Shown below are 26 T cell receptor beta chains from a single sample sequenced in a study of blood T cell dynamics during melanoma immunotherapy. The data were produced by immunoSEQ multiplex PCR, yet TCRdb's version contains in-frame clones alone and is incomplete. Of about 28,000 clones in the sample, roughly 83% were seen once. Specified time point: week 3, after first cycle of checkpoint inhibitor. This sample comprised blood, obtained from a patient treated with checkpoint blockade. These TCRs come from a human donor with melanoma.

The rearrangement uses TRBV19 and TRBJ1-1; D unresolved. The CDR3 runs to 12 residues. Germline V gives CDR1 LNHDA, CDR2 SQIVND (reference sequence). V was trimmed by 3 bases and J by 7 bases, leaving 9 bases between them. The CDR3 DNA reads as TGTGCCAGTAGTATCATCCGGGGTGAAGCTTTCTTT. This sequence encodes CASSIIRGEAFF.

The V call is TRBV11-2, the J call TRBJ2-7; perhaps TRBD1 as D (6 bases). V lost 1 base, J lost 6 bases, and 19 bases lay in between. The CDR3 consists of 16 residues. Germline CDR1 reads SGHAT; CDR2 reads FQNNGV. The CDR3 region has the DNA TGTGCCAGCAGCTTAGCGCGGACAGACGGGCGCGGCGAGCAGTACTTC. Its protein is CASSLARTDGRGEQYF.

V usage is TRBV6-1 and J usage is TRBJ1-5; unclear D gene. Trimming removed 10 bases at V and 6 bases at J, with 10 bases between. This CDR3 is 11 amino acids long. Germline CDR1 is MNHNS and CDR2 is SASEGT. The CDR3 sequence is CATTQGQPQHF. The CDR3 DNA reads as TGTGCCACCACACAAGGTCAGCCCCAGCATTTT.

The count of this clone is one. The chain links TRBV9 to TRBJ2-7; D unresolved. CDR3 length: 15 amino acids. The germline CDR1 and CDR2 sequences are SGDLS and YYNGEE. V dropped 4 bases and J dropped 0 bases, with 14 bases sitting between them. The CDR3 spells CASSPGLSSSYEQYF. CDR3 in DNA: TGTGCCAGCAGCCCAGGTCTCTCTAGCTCCTACGAGCAGTACTTC.

The chain couples TRBV28 to TRBJ1-1; 9 nucleotides agree with TRBD1. Germline V gene lookup returns CDR1 MDHEN and CDR2 SYDVKM. This CDR3 is 15 amino acids long. With 5 bases clipped from V and 6 bases from J, the junction kept 10 bases outside the gene matches. The CDR3 DNA sequence: TGTGCCAGCAGTCCAATCGGGACAGGGTGGGCTGAAGCTTTCTTT. Amino acids: CASSPIGTGWAEAFF.

The chain recombines TRBV5-4 with TRBJ1-2, with 12 bases matching TRBD1. This CDR3 contains 17 residues. The V segment lost 4 bases and the J segment 4 bases; nucleotides outside the gene matches: 11. Germline assignment: CDR1 SGHNT and CDR2 YYREEE (reference sequence). The CDR3 DNA sequence: TGTGCCAGCAGCCCCGCCGGGACAGGGGGCGCTTCCTATGGCTACACCTTC. Protein: CASSPAGTGGASYGYTF.

The chain links TRBV5-4 to TRBJ2-7, with D perhaps matching TRBD1 (6 bases). This CDR3 has 15 amino acids. The germline CDR1 and CDR2 sequences are SGHNT and YYREEE (reference sequence). Deletions cut 0 bases from V and 3 bases from J, with 13 bases between. DNA of the CDR3: TGTGCCAGCAGCTTGGGGCAGGGGCCCTACTACGAGCAGTACTTC. Its translation is CASSLGQGPYYEQYF. Full variable domain (outside the CDR3, taken from reference TRBV5-4 and TRBJ2-7): ETGVTQSPTHLIKTRGQQVTLRCSSQSGHNTVSWYQQALGQGPQFIFQYYREEENGRGNFPPRFSGLQFPNYSSELNVNALELDDSALYLCASSLGQGPYYEQYFGPGTRLTVT.

The chain is built from TRBV7-6 and TRBJ1-3; TRBD1 agrees at 9 bases. Germline V gene lookup returns CDR1 SGHVS and CDR2 FNYEAQ. This CDR3 is 15 amino acids long. The V segment lost 5 bases and the J segment 2 bases; nucleotides outside the gene matches: 4. The CDR3 is CASSPGQGTGNTIYF. The CDR3 coding sequence is TGTGCCAGCAGCCCGGGACAGGGTACTGGAAACACCATATATTTT.

This clone was seen only once. The V gene is TRBV27, the J gene TRBJ2-7; 10 bases are a match to TRBD2. The V and J ends lost 5 bases and 2 bases, in that order; junction bases with no gene match: 9. Germline CDR1 reads MNHEY; CDR2 reads SMNVEV (reference sequence). The CDR3 length is 16 residues. CDR3 in DNA: TGTGCCAGCAGTCCGACCGGGACTAGCGTACCCTACGAGCAGTACTTC. It yields the protein CASSPTGTSVPYEQYF.

The rearrangement links TRBV2 to TRBJ1-2; 9 bases line up with TRBD1. This CDR3 comprises 14 residues. J gave up 8 bases and V 8 bases, and 12 bases lay outside the gene matches. CDR1 is SNHLY, CDR2 FYNNEI, per germline. CDR3: CASASLTGGPGYTF. The CDR3 nucleotides are TGTGCCAGCGCGAGTCTGACAGGGGGACCGGGCTACACCTTC.

V usage is TRBV27 and J usage is TRBJ2-1, with D perhaps assigned TRBD1 or TRBD2 (5 bases each). This CDR3 region has 16 residues. The V gene lost 5 bases and the J gene lost 5 bases, with 19 bases spanning the gap. Germline CDR1 reads MNHEY; CDR2 reads SMNVEV (reference sequence). CDR3 sequence reads: CASSPLGAGIHNEQFF. CDR3 sequence (DNA): TGTGCCAGCAGTCCCCTTGGGGCGGGTATCCACAATGAGCAGTTCTTC.

The gene calls are TRBV5-1 and TRBJ1-2; possible D gene TRBD1, 6 bases. Germline V lookup: CDR1 SGHRS, CDR2 YFSETQ. The V gene lost 1 base and the J gene lost 8 bases, with 12 bases spanning the gap. The CDR3 spans 13 residues. The CDR3 DNA reads TGCGCCAGCAGCTTGTGGCAGGGGTTAGGCTACACCTTC. Its protein is CASSLWQGLGYTF.

This clone was recorded only once. V gene TRBV29-1 combines with J gene TRBJ1-5, with D uncertain. Trimming cost V 6 bases and J 7 bases, with 13 bases left between them. Germline-derived CDR1 and CDR2 are SQVTM and ANQGSEA. CDR3 size: 12 residues. This CDR3 reads CSVRTSGQPQHF. The CDR3 nucleotides read TGCAGCGTCCGAACATCGGGCCAGCCCCAGCATTTT.

The chain recombines TRBV7-2 with TRBJ2-7; the match to TRBD2 covers 11 bases. From germline, CDR1 is SGHTA and CDR2 FQGNSA. This CDR3 has 16 amino acids. J lost 1 base, V lost 4 bases, and 6 bases had no gene match. The CDR3 here is CASSSLSGRGSYEQYF. The CDR3 bases are TGTGCCAGCAGCTCGCTTAGCGGGAGGGGATCCTACGAGCAGTACTTC.

The rearrangement uses TRBV5-1 and TRBJ1-5; D unclear. Trimming stripped 4 bases from V and 5 bases from J, with 10 bases between. The CDR3 totals 13 residues. From germline, CDR1 is SGHRS and CDR2 YFSETQ. CDR3 bases: TGCGCCAGCAGCCAAGGCCCCGATCAGCCCCAGCATTTT. It yields the protein CASSQGPDQPQHF.

This clone was observed a handful of times. The chain uses TRBV16 and TRBJ2-1, with TRBD1 matching over 11 bases. With 2 bases clipped from V and 9 bases from J, the junction kept 6 bases outside the gene matches. This CDR3 has 15 amino acids. Germline loops: CDR1 KGHSY, CDR2 FQNENV. The CDR3 bases are TGTGCCAGCAGCCAAGGACAGGGGGCGTCAAGTGAGCAGTTCTTC. Translated, it gives CASSQGQGASSEQFF.

This rearrangement joins TRBV28 to TRBJ1-2, with 8 nucleotides matching TRBD1. The CDR3 consists of 14 residues. The junction had 6 bases not matched to a gene; V was cut back by 4 bases and J by 5 bases. The germline V gene encodes CDR1 MDHEN and CDR2 SYDVKM. In nucleotides, the CDR3 is TGTGCCAGCAGTTCCCCGGGACAGGCATATGGCTACACCTTC. Translating gives CASSSPGQAYGYTF.

J is TRBJ2-3 and V is TRBV27; D may be TRBD1 or TRBD2 (5 bases each). With 3 bases removed from V and 4 bases from J, the gap between germline ends came to 14 bases. CDR1 is MNHEY, CDR2 SMNVEV, per germline (reference sequence). The CDR3 length is 15 residues. The CDR3 sequence is CASSLQGVYADTQYF. The CDR3 DNA sequence: TGTGCCAGCAGTTTGCAGGGAGTTTACGCAGATACGCAGTATTTT.

This clone is labeled as medium-sized. This sequence joins TRBV7-8 and TRBJ1-1; TRBD1 matches 7 bases. The junction had 4 bases not matched to a gene; V was cut back by 0 bases and J by 0 bases. CDR3 length equals 16 residues. Germline V lookup: CDR1 SGHVS, CDR2 FQNEAQ. CDR3 sequence: CASSLALQGMNTEAFF. The CDR3 DNA sequence: TGTGCCAGCAGCTTAGCTTTACAGGGGATGAACACTGAAGCTTTCTTT.

The chain employs TRBV27 and TRBJ2-6, with 7 positions matching TRBD1. CDR1 MNHEY and CDR2 SMNVEV come from the germline V gene (reference sequence). The ends lost 5 bases at V and 0 bases at J; junction bases unmatched: 10. The CDR3 runs 18 residues. The CDR3 spells CASSPSDRDGSGANVLTF. CDR3 bases: TGTGCCAGCAGTCCCTCAGACAGGGATGGCTCTGGGGCCAACGTCCTGACTTTC.

V and J are TRBV27 and TRBJ2-5, with 8 positions matching TRBD2. This CDR3 region has 15 residues. Germline-derived CDR1 and CDR2 are MNHEY and SMNVEV (reference sequence). Losses at the gene ends were 4 bases for V and 2 bases for J; bases not matched to a gene: 6. The CDR3, as DNA: TGTGCCAGCAGTTCTATGACTAGCGCGCAAGAGACCCAGTACTTC. Translation gives CASSSMTSAQETQYF.

This clone was recorded only once. The DNA of the CDR3 is TGTGCCAGCAGCCTACTAGGACGGAGCACAGATACGCAGTATTTT. Its protein is CASSLLGRSTDTQYF. The chain carries TRBV6-5 and TRBJ2-3; D might be TRBD2 (5 bases). Germline V CDR1 and CDR2: MNHEY, SVGAGI. This CDR3 contains 15 residues. V dropped 6 bases and J dropped 0 bases, with 13 bases sitting between them.

Here the CDR3 reads CASSRQGAGTGELFF. The CDR3 DNA reads TGTGCCAGCAGCCGACAGGGGGCCGGCACCGGGGAGCTGTTTTTT. The V gene is TRBV11-2, the J gene TRBJ2-2; 10 bases map to TRBD1. The trim removed 5 bases at V and 4 bases at J, leaving 4 bases unmatched. Germline CDR1 and CDR2: SGHAT and FQNNGV. CDR3 length equals 15 residues.

V usage is TRBV4-2 and J usage is TRBJ2-7; D is unclear. Trimming took off 0 bases at V and 1 base at J, with 7 bases between the two ends. This CDR3 is 14 amino acids long. From germline, CDR1 is LGHNA and CDR2 YNFKEQ. CDR3 sequence (DNA): TGTGCCAGCAGCCAAGATGTCAGTTCCTACGAGCAGTACTTC. It specifies CASSQDVSSYEQYF.

The chain uses TRBV18 and TRBJ2-7; D is unclear. Trimming stripped 2 bases from V and 2 bases from J, with 13 bases between. The CDR3 covers 15 residues. Germline CDR1 reads KGHSH; CDR2 reads LQKENI. CDR3 nucleotides: TGTGCCAGCTCACCAGGCGTGCAGAAGCCCTACGAGCAGTACTTC. Translating gives CASSPGVQKPYEQYF.

This clone has only one observation. V gene TRBV27 combines with J gene TRBJ2-2, with 13 bases lining up with TRBD2. Germline CDR1 MNHEY, CDR2 SMNVEV (reference sequence). Losses at the gene ends were 5 bases for V and 7 bases for J; bases not matched to a gene: 7. This CDR3 comprises 16 residues. The CDR3 spells CASSILAGGLGGELFF. CDR3 sequence (DNA): TGTGCCAGCAGTATACTAGCGGGAGGGCTTGGCGGGGAGCTGTTTTTT.